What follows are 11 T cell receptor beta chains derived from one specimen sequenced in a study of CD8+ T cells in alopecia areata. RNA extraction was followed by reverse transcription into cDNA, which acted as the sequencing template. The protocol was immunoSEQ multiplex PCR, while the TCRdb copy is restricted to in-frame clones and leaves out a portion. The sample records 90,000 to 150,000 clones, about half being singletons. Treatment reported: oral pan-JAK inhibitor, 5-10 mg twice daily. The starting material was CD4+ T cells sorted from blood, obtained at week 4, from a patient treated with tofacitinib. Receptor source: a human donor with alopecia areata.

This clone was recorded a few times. In DNA, the CDR3 is TGCGCCAGCAGTGGACAGGGTGGGACTGAAGCTTTCTTT. Protein sequence: CASSGQGGTEAFF. The chain is built from TRBV10-1 and TRBJ1-1; 7 positions agree with TRBD1. Unmatched junction bases numbered 4, after V lost 4 bases and J lost 5 bases. Germline loops: CDR1 WNHNN, CDR2 SYGVQD (reference sequence). The CDR3 consists of 13 residues.

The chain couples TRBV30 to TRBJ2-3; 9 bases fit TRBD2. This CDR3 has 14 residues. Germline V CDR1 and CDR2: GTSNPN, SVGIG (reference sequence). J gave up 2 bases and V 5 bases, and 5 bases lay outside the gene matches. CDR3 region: CAWQTSGPTDTQYF. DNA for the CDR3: TGTGCCTGGCAGACTAGCGGTCCCACAGATACGCAGTATTTT.

CDR3 region: CASSLRSADTQYF. DNA of the CDR3: TGTGCCAGCAGCTTGCGGAGCGCCGATACGCAGTATTTT. The chain is built from TRBV5-6 and TRBJ2-3; D is undetermined. V lost 1 base to trimming and J lost 6 bases, with 9 bases between them. The CDR3 covers 13 residues. CDR1 and CDR2 (germline): SGHDT, YYEEEE.

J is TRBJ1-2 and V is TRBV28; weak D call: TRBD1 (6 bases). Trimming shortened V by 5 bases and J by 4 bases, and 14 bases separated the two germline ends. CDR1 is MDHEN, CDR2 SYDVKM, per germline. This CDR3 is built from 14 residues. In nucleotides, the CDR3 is TGTGCCAGCAGTCAACCTACAGGGACCTATGGCTACACCTTC. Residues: CASSQPTGTYGYTF.

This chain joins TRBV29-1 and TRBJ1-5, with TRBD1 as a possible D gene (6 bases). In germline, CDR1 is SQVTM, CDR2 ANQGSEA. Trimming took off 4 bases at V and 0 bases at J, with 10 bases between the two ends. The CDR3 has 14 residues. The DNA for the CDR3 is TGCAGCGTTGCGACAGGTTCTAGCAATCAGCCCCAGCATTTT. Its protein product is CSVATGSSNQPQHF.

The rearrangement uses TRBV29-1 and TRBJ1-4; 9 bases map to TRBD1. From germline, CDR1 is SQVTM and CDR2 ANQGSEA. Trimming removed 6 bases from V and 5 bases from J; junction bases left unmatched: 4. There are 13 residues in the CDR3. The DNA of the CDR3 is TGCAGCGTCCCGGGACAGGGAAATGAAAAACTGTTTTTT. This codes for CSVPGQGNEKLFF. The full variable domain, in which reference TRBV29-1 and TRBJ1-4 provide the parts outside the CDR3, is SAVISQKPSRDICQRGTSLTIQCQVDSQVTMMFWYRQQPGQSLTLIATANQGSEATYESGFVIDKFPISRPNLTFSTLTVSNMSPEDSSIYLCSVPGQGNEKLFFGSGTQLSVL.

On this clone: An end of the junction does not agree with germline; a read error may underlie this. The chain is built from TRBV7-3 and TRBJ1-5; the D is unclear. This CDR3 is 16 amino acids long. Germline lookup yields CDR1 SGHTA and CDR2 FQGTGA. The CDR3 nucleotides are TGCGCCAGCAGCCAGTTCTCACAGAGGATTAATCAGCCCCAGCATTTT. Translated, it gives CASSQFSQRINQPQHF.

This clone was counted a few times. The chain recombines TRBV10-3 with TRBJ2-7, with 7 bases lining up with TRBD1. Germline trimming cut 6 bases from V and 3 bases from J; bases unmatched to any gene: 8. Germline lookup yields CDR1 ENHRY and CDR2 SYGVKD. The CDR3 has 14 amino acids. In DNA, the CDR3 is TGTGCCATCAGCTCAGACAGGGCGATCTACGAGCAGTACTTC. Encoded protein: CAISSDRAIYEQYF.

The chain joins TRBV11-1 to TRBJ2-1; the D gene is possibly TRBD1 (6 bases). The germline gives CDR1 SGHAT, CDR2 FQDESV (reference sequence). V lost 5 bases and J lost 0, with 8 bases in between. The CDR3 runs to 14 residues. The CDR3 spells CASSQGSSYNEQFF. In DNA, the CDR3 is TGTGCCAGCAGCCAGGGGAGCTCCTACAATGAGCAGTTCTTC.

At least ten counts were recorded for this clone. The CDR3 region has the DNA TGTGCCAGTAGTCGGGGCCTGAACACTGAAGCTTTCTTT. Its protein product is CASSRGLNTEAFF. The gene calls are TRBV19 and TRBJ1-1; perhaps TRBD1 as D (5 bases). This CDR3 has 13 residues. In germline, CDR1 is LNHDA, CDR2 SQIVND (reference sequence). Trimming removed 5 bases from V and 0 bases from J, with 7 bases in between.

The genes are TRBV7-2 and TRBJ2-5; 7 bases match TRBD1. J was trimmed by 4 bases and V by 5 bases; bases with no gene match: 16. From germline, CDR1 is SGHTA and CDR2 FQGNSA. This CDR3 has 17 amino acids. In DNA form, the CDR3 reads TGTGCCAGCAGCCCCAGCAGGGGGACGCAGCAGATAGAGACCCAGTACTTC. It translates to CASSPSRGTQQIETQYF.